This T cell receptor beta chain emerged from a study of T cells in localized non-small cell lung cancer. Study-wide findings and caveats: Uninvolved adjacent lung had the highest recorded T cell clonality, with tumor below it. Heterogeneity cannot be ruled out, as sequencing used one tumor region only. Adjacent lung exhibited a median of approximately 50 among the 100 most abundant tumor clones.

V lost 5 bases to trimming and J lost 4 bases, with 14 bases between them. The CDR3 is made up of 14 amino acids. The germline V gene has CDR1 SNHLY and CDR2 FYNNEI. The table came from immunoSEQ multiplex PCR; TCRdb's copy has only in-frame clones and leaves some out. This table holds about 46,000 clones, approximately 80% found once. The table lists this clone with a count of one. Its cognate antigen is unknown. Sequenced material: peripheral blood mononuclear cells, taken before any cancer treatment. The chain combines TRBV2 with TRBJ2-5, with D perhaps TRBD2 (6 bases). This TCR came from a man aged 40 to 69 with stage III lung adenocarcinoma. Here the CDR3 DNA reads TGTGCCAGCAGTACCAACGGGGGAGGAGAGACCCAGTACTTC. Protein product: CASSTNGGGETQYF.